Here is one TCR beta chain with its context. This entry is derived from a study of blood T cell repertoires in COVID-19. Trimming took 1 base from V and 8 from J, leaving 8 bases between them. The CDR3 sequence is 13 residues long. Germline CDR1 is SGHVS and CDR2 is FQNEAQ. Per the authors' pipeline: The assay estimated nucleated cells by amplifying reference gene primers. The method was immunoSEQ multiplex PCR; TCRdb's version includes in-frame clones alone and lacks a portion of them. Clonal size and the V and J genes are those of that table, whereas D and trimming came from the DNA. Among under 550,000 clones listed, about 90% were seen once.

The genes are TRBV7-8 and TRBJ1-4; D call uncertain. The clonotype originates from a man younger than 35 with COVID-19, enrolled during active disease. Source material: peripheral blood. The CDR3 region has the DNA TGTGCCAGCAGCTTAGGGCCACAAGAAAAACTGTTTTTT. Translating it yields CASSLGPQEKLFF.